A selection of T cell receptor beta chains follows, all from one sample in a study of blood T cell repertoires in COVID-19. Sequencing used immunoSEQ multiplex PCR; TCRdb keeps in-frame clones, though not all of them. The profile covers 33,000 or so clones, with about 90% appearing a single time and 1% taken by the ten largest. The specimen sequenced was peripheral blood. These receptors all come from a man between 65 and 80 years old with active or convalescent COVID-19. Both conserved end residues are part of each CDR3. Fields, in order: CDR3 DNA, CDR3 protein, V gene, clone size, D gene, J gene. The D gene is left open where the match is weak. The size of a clone is reported for some rows only, either as once, few or many, or as a class for expanded clones.

TGTGCCAGCTCCCAGGGGGGAGGGCCCCAGCATTTT | CASSQGGGPQHF | TRBV18 | NA | TRBD1 | TRBJ1-5
TGTGCCAGCAGCCCGACCGGGACTTGGAATGAGCAGTTCTTC | CASSPTGTWNEQFF | TRBV7-2 | NA | NA | TRBJ2-1
TGTGCCAGCAGCTTAGCCGGGGGACCGACAAGGAATACGCAGTATTTT | CASSLAGGPTRNTQYF | TRBV7-2 | NA | NA | TRBJ2-3
TGTGCCAGCAGCCTAGGGCCCCTGGGACAGGGGGGCAATGAGCAGTTCTTC | CASSLGPLGQGGNEQFF | TRBV21-1 | NA | NA | TRBJ2-1
TGTGCCAGCAGCCCACGACCAGGGCTTAATGGCTACACCTTC | CASSPRPGLNGYTF | TRBV7-8 | NA | NA | TRBJ1-2
TGTGCCAGCATACAGGGCGCCTTCCGGGGCTATGGCTACACCTTC | CASIQGAFRGYGYTF | TRBV6-5 | once | NA | TRBJ1-2
TGTGCCAGCAGCCACGGGACAGGGCAGTATGATGAAAAACTGTTTTTT | CASSHGTGQYDEKLFF | TRBV5-4 | once | TRBD1 | TRBJ1-4
TGCGCCAGCAGCTTGGGAAGGGGGATAGGTGAAGCTTTCTTT | CASSLGRGIGEAFF | TRBV5-1 | NA | NA | TRBJ1-1
TGTGCCAGCAGACCTATCACAGGTAGGACTGAAGCTTTCTTT | CASRPITGRTEAFF | TRBV6-2/TRBV6-3 | NA | NA | TRBJ1-1
TGTGCCAGCACCTCACCGTCGAGACAGTACAATGAGCAGTTCTTC | CASTSPSRQYNEQFF | TRBV7-2 | once | NA | TRBJ2-1
TGTGCCAGCAGCAGGAGGGATGGCTACACCTTC | CASSRRDGYTF | TRBV28 | NA | NA | TRBJ1-2
TGTGCCAGCAGTTACTCGAAGACAGGGGAAAAACTGTTTTTT | CASSYSKTGEKLFF | TRBV6-5 | NA | TRBD1 | TRBJ1-4
TGTGCCAGCAGTTACTCGGTTAGCACTGAAGCTTTCTTT | CASSYSVSTEAFF | TRBV6-6 | NA | NA | TRBJ1-1
TGTGCCTGGAAGGGGACTAGCAATGAGCAGTTCTTC | CAWKGTSNEQFF | TRBV30 | few | TRBD2 | TRBJ2-1
TGTGCCAGCAGTTTTCAGGATCAGCCCCAGCATTTT | CASSFQDQPQHF | TRBV27 | NA | NA | TRBJ1-5
TGTGCCAGCAGCGTAGACGGGTTTGGCTACACCTTC | CASSVDGFGYTF | TRBV9 | NA | NA | TRBJ1-2
TGCAGCGGGAGGACCTCAATGAACACTGAAGCTTTCTTT | CSGRTSMNTEAFF | TRBV29-1 | NA | NA | TRBJ1-1
TGTGCCAGCAGTTTGGGGGGAAGGAATTCACCCCTCCACTTT | CASSLGGRNSPLHF | TRBV6-2/TRBV6-3 | few | NA | TRBJ1-6
TGTGCCAGCAGTGAAGGGCACAGGGAATACGAGCAGTACTTC | CASSEGHREYEQYF | TRBV6-1 | NA | NA | TRBJ2-7
TGCGCCAGCAGACCCGGGACAGGGGGGACGAACACTGAAGCTTTCTTT | CASRPGTGGTNTEAFF | TRBV5-1 | NA | TRBD1 | TRBJ1-1
TGTGCCAGCAGCTTGGGACTAGCGGTCGACGAGCAGTACTTC | CASSLGLAVDEQYF | TRBV7-9 | NA | TRBD2 | TRBJ2-7
TGTGCCAGCAGTACACAGGCCCTGGGTAACTATGGCTACACCTTC | CASSTQALGNYGYTF | TRBV6-5 | NA | NA | TRBJ1-2
TGTGCCAGCAGCGTAGGAGGCGCGGGTATTACTAATGAAAAACTGTTTTTT | CASSVGGAGITNEKLFF | TRBV9 | NA | NA | TRBJ1-4
TGTGCCAGCAGTACGACCGGGACAGTCAATGAAAAACTGTTTTTT | CASSTTGTVNEKLFF | TRBV6-2/TRBV6-3 | NA | TRBD1 | TRBJ1-4
TGTGCCAGCAGCTTAGGACAGGTTGGAATCGACGAGCAGTACTTC | CASSLGQVGIDEQYF | TRBV11-2 | NA | NA | TRBJ2-7
TGCGCCAGCAGACTTTCCCAACAGGGGATCACTTCACCCCTCCACTTT | CASRLSQQGITSPLHF | TRBV5-1 | NA | TRBD1 | TRBJ1-6
TGTGCCAGCAGCTTAAAGCAGGGGGCATCCTACGAGCAGTACTTC | CASSLKQGASYEQYF | TRBV7-2 | NA | TRBD1 | TRBJ2-7
TGCGCCAGCAGCGTCGCCCAGGGGTCTAATTCACCCCTCCACTTT | CASSVAQGSNSPLHF | TRBV5-1 | NA | NA | TRBJ1-6
TGCGCCAGCAGCATCGGACAATATGGCTACACCTTC | CASSIGQYGYTF | TRBV5-1 | NA | NA | TRBJ1-2
TGCGCCAGCAGCTTACCCGGGACAGGAGACACAGATACGCAGTATTTT | CASSLPGTGDTDTQYF | TRBV5-1 | NA | TRBD1 | TRBJ2-3
TGTGCCAGCAGCCCGGGACAGATCAATTCACCCCTCCACTTT | CASSPGQINSPLHF | TRBV7-9 | once | TRBD1 | TRBJ1-6